The 2 T cell receptor beta chains below all came from one sample that was sequenced in a study of cytomegalovirus exposure and HLA in healthy donors. PCR involved 60 Vbeta and 13 Jbeta primers. Sequenced by immunoSEQ multiplex PCR; TCRdb stores in-frame clones only, minus some. The sample holds 80,000 to 130,000 clones, around 83% seen once. Source material: PBMCs. These receptor sequences come from a woman under 30 in good health and CMV-seronegative.

V gene TRBV30 combines with J gene TRBJ2-7; 7 nucleotides match TRBD2. The CDR3 spans 13 residues. The ends lost 1 base at V and 5 bases at J; junction bases unmatched: 5. Germline CDR1 reads GTSNPN; CDR2 reads SVGIG (reference sequence). Here the CDR3 DNA reads TGTGCCTGGAGTGGACCCCGGGGGGACGAGCAGTACTTC. Translating it yields CAWSGPRGDEQYF.

The gene calls are TRBV7-2 and TRBJ2-2, with TRBD1 matching 10 bases. CDR3 length equals 16 residues. Germline V gene sequence: CDR1 SGHTA, CDR2 FQGNSA. V lost 4 bases and J lost 5; bases outside the gene matches: 7. CDR3 sequence (DNA): TGTGCCAGCAGCTCATGGGGGACAGGGGTAACCGGGGAGCTGTTTTTT. Encoded protein: CASSSWGTGVTGELFF.